This is a list of T cell receptor beta chains from one sample in a study of blood T cell repertoires in COVID-19. Sequencing was performed with immunoSEQ multiplex PCR; in TCRdb, only in-frame clones are kept and a portion is missing. Counted here are 250,000 or so clones, around 84% occurring once; the ten biggest clones make up around 5.1%. Sequencing used peripheral blood. The source of these receptors is a woman aged 60 to 75 with COVID-19, enrolled during active disease. The CDR3 runs from the conserved cysteine through the conserved F or W. The D gene is left open where the match is weak. Where a row states a size, it is once, few, many or the class of an expanded clone; other rows omit it.

>TRBV19|NA|TRBJ2-1|NA
CASSISRSKYNEQFF
TGTGCCAGTAGTATTTCGCGGTCGAAATACAATGAGCAGTTCTTC
>TRBV28|NA|TRBJ1-1|NA
CASSLNIGQNTEAFF
TGTGCCAGCAGTTTAAATATCGGACAGAACACTGAAGCTTTCTTT
>TRBV5-1|NA|TRBJ1-2|NA
CASTMGQNYGYTF
TGCGCCAGCACCATGGGGCAGAACTATGGCTACACCTTC
>TRBV6-5|NA|TRBJ2-1|NA
CASSWRQKEGEQFF
TGTGCCAGCAGTTGGAGACAGAAGGAGGGTGAGCAGTTCTTC
>TRBV6-5|few|TRBJ2-1|TRBD2
CASSSEWRELNEQFF
TGTGCCAGCAGTTCCGAATGGCGGGAGTTAAATGAGCAGTTCTTC
>TRBV2|NA|TRBJ2-1|TRBD2
CASSVFSSGSYNEQFF
TGTGCCAGCAGTGTCTTTTCTAGCGGGTCCTACAATGAGCAGTTCTTC
>TRBV5-4|few|TRBJ1-1|NA
CASSLVQAGGTEAFF
TGTGCCAGCAGCTTGGTACAGGCCGGGGGTACTGAAGCTTTCTTT
>TRBV7-9|NA|TRBJ2-7|NA
CASSMSRAYEQYF
TGTGCCAGCAGCATGTCTCGGGCCTACGAGCAGTACTTC
>TRBV5-1|NA|TRBJ2-5|TRBD1
CASSQDRGSQETQYF
TGCGCCAGCAGCCAAGACAGGGGTTCCCAAGAGACCCAGTACTTC
>TRBV6-1|NA|TRBJ2-1|NA
CASSEGVDRYNEQFF
TGTGCCAGCAGTGAGGGGGTAGACAGGTACAATGAGCAGTTCTTC
>TRBV28|NA|TRBJ2-1|TRBD2
CASRRRPTSGAGLNEQFF
TGTGCCAGCAGACGCCGCCCTACTAGCGGGGCAGGACTAAATGAGCAGTTCTTC
>TRBV19|NA|TRBJ1-5|NA
CASSIVGGGMDQPQHF
TGTGCCAGTAGTATCGTTGGCGGGGGAATGGATCAGCCCCAGCATTTT
>TRBV6-2/TRBV6-3|NA|TRBJ2-5|TRBD2
CASSYMASGRGETQYF
TGTGCCAGCAGTTACATGGCTAGCGGGAGAGGGGAGACCCAGTACTTC
>TRBV4-1|NA|TRBJ2-1|TRBD2
CASSQEGLAGVVWDEQFF
TGCGCCAGCAGCCAAGAGGGACTAGCGGGAGTAGTCTGGGATGAGCAGTTCTTC
>TRBV20-1|once|TRBJ2-7|NA
CSASFLAPYEQYF
TGCAGTGCTAGTTTCCTAGCACCCTACGAGCAGTACTTC
>TRBV5-8|once|TRBJ2-6|NA
CASSLEGVTNVLTF
TGTGCCAGCAGCTTGGAAGGGGTAACCAACGTCCTGACTTTC
>TRBV27|NA|TRBJ2-7|TRBD2
CASSLAGLGDYEQYF
TGTGCCAGCAGCTTAGCGGGGCTGGGAGATTACGAGCAGTACTTC
>TRBV11-1|NA|TRBJ2-3|TRBD2
CASSLAADTDTQYF
TGTGCCAGCAGTCTAGCGGCCGACACAGATACGCAGTATTTT
>TRBV7-3|NA|TRBJ2-2|TRBD1
CASSFWGQGSGELFF
TGTGCCAGCAGCTTTTGGGGACAGGGTTCCGGGGAGCTGTTTTTT
>TRBV24-1|NA|TRBJ1-2|TRBD1
CATPKDREPYGYTF
TGTGCCACCCCGAAGGACAGGGAACCATATGGCTACACCTTC
>TRBV9|NA|TRBJ1-6|NA
CASSTRAVSYNSPLHF
TGTGCCAGCAGCACGCGGGCGGTCTCCTATAATTCACCCCTCCACTTT
>TRBV27|NA|TRBJ2-1|TRBD1
CASSFRGPYNEQFF
TGTGCCAGCAGTTTCAGGGGGCCCTACAATGAGCAGTTCTTC
>TRBV6-5|NA|TRBJ2-7|TRBD1
CASMNPGGASHEQYF
TGTGCCAGCATGAACCCAGGGGGCGCCTCCCACGAGCAGTACTTC
>TRBV3-1/TRBV3-2|NA|TRBJ2-3|NA
CASSQLSDTQYF
TGTGCCAGCAGCCAACTTTCGGATACGCAGTATTTT
>TRBV14|NA|TRBJ1-1|NA
CASSLLVANTEAFF
TGTGCCAGCAGCCTCCTCGTGGCAAACACTGAAGCTTTCTTT
>TRBV18|once|TRBJ2-1|TRBD2
CASSPRTSGKNEQFF
TGTGCCAGCTCACCACGGACTAGCGGGAAAAATGAGCAGTTCTTC
>TRBV2|NA|TRBJ2-7|NA
CASRPTGTWSEQYF
TGTGCCAGCCGCCCGACAGGAACCTGGAGTGAGCAGTACTTC
>TRBV28|NA|TRBJ2-7|TRBD2
CASSRTSGLYEQYF
TGTGCCAGCTCACGAACTAGCGGCCTCTACGAGCAGTACTTC
>TRBV30|NA|TRBJ1-3|NA
CAWSSRVGNTIYF
TGTGCCTGGAGTTCCCGAGTTGGAAACACCATATATTTT
>TRBV7-3|NA|TRBJ2-3|NA
CASSPSFGRSADTQYF
TGTGCCAGCAGCCCGAGTTTCGGGAGATCAGCAGATACGCAGTATTTT
>TRBV28|NA|TRBJ2-3|NA
CASSSGSPDTQYF
TGTGCCAGCAGTTCCGGGAGCCCAGATACGCAGTATTTT
>TRBV15|NA|TRBJ2-5|NA
CATSRDGAVRTQYF
TGTGCCACCAGCAGAGATGGGGCTGTGCGGACCCAGTACTTC
>TRBV6-5|NA|TRBJ1-6|TRBD1
CASSYAGTGTSPLHF
TGTGCCAGCAGTTACGCCGGGACAGGGACCTCACCCCTCCACTTT
>TRBV19|once|TRBJ1-1|NA
CASSITRNTEAFF
TGTGCCAGTAGTATAACCAGGAACACTGAAGCTTTCTTT